This entry is about one TCR beta chain. Semi-nested PCR with Nested Universal Primer A followed constant-region reverse priming of full-length variable regions. One entry per CDR3 protein results from TCRdb running MiXCR on the 5' RACE reads. The sample contains roughly 40,000 distinct CDR3 sequences, over 15% of which appear only once. The V gene end was trimmed by 3 bases and the J gene end by 6 bases; junction bases not matched to a gene: 7. Germline CDR1 SEHNR, CDR2 FQNEAQ (reference sequence). CDR3 length equals 14 residues. CD25-based Treg depletion was applied to purified naive CD4+ T cells. Sequenced sample: naive CD4+ T cells sorted from a lymph node. Subset meaning: naive CD4+ T cells, CD4+CD45RA+CD25-. This receptor was obtained from a female donor with breast cancer. The chain employs TRBV7-9 and TRBJ1-1; TRBD1 agrees at 7 bases. The DNA for the CDR3 is TGTGCCAGCAGCTTGGGGACGGACAGGCCTGAAGCTTTCTTT. Translating it yields CASSLGTDRPEAFF. The variable domain in full, completed from reference TRBV7-9 and TRBJ1-1, reads DTGVSQNPRHKITKRGQNVTFRCDPISEHNRLYWYRQTLGQGPEFLTYFQNEAQLEKSRLLSDRFSAERPKGSFSTLEIQRTEQGDSAMYLCASSLGTDRPEAFFGQGTRLTVV.